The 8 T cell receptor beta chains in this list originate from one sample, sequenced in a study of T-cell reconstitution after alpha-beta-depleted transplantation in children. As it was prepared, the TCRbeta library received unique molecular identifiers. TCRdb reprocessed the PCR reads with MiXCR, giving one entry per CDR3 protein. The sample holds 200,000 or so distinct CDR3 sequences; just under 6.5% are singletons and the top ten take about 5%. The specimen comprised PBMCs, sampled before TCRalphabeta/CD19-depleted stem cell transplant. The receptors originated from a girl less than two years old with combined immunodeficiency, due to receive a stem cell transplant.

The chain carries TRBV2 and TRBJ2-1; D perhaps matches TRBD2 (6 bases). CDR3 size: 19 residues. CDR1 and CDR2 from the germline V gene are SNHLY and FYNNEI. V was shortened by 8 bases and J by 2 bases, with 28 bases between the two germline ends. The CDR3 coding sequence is TGTGCCAGCTGTTTAGAACGGGGTTGGCGCGGGGTAACCTACAATGAGCAGTTCTTC. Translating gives CASCLERGWRGVTYNEQFF.

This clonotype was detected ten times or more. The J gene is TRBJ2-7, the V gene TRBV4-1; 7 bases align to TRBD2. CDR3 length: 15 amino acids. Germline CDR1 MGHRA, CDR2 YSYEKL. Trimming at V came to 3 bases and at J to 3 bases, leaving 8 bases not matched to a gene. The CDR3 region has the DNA TGCGCCAGCAGCCAGGACGCTCTAGCGGTCTACGAGCAGTACTTC. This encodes CASSQDALAVYEQYF.

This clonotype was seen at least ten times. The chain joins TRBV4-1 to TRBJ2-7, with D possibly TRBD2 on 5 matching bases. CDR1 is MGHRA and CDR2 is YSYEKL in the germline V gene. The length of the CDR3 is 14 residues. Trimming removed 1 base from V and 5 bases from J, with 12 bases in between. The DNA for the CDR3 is TGCGCCAGCAGCCAAGTAACTAGTCGAGACGAGCAGTACTTC. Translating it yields CASSQVTSRDEQYF.

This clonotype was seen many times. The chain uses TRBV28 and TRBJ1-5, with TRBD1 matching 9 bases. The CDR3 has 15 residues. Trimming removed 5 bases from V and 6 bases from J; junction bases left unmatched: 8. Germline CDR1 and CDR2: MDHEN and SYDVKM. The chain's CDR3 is CASSAPQGAAQPQHF. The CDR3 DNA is TGTGCCAGCAGTGCGCCACAGGGGGCGGCTCAGCCCCAGCATTTT.

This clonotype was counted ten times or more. CDR3 DNA: TGTGCCAGCAGTTTACACTCGGAGGGGGACACTGAAGCTTTCTTT. Translating it yields CASSLHSEGDTEAFF. The J gene is TRBJ1-1, the V gene TRBV28; D is perhaps TRBD1 (6 bases). The V gene lost 2 bases and the J gene lost 3 bases, with 13 bases spanning the gap. This CDR3 contains 15 residues. CDR1 and CDR2 from the germline V gene are MDHEN and SYDVKM.

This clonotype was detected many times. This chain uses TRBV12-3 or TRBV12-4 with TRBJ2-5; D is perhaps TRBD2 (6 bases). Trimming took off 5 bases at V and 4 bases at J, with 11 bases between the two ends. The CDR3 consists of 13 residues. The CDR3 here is CASSLSGPETQYF. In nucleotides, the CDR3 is TGTGCCAGCAGTCTTAGCGGCCCAGAGACCCAGTACTTC.

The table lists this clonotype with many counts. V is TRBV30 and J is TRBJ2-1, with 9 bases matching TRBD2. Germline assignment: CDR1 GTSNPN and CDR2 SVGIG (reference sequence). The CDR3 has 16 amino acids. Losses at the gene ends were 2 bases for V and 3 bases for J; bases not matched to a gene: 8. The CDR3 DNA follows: TGTGCCTGGAGTCCCCCTGCGGGGGGGCTCTACAATGAGCAGTTCTTC. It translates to CAWSPPAGGLYNEQFF.

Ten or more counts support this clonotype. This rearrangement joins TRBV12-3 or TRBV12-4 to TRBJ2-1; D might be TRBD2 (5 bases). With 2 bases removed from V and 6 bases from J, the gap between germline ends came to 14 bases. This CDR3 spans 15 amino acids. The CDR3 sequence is CASSLWRAKSNEQFF. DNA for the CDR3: TGTGCCAGCAGTTTATGGCGGGCTAAGTCCAATGAGCAGTTCTTC.